The 13 T cell receptor beta chains below all came from one sample that was sequenced in a study of cytomegalovirus exposure and HLA in healthy donors. The PCR had 60 Vbeta and 13 Jbeta primers. TCRdb keeps only in-frame clones here, not all; method: immunoSEQ multiplex PCR. The sample holds 170,000 or so clones, around four fifths seen once. The sequencing input was PBMCs. Receptors originate from a young man in good health and CMV-seronegative.

The chain carries TRBV30 and TRBJ1-1, with D uncertain. Germline V gene lookup returns CDR1 GTSNPN and CDR2 SVGIG (reference sequence). This CDR3 region has 13 residues. Trimming removed 2 bases from V and 0 bases from J, with 7 bases in between. DNA for the CDR3: TGTGCCTGGAGTAGTGACTTGAACACTGAAGCTTTCTTT. It specifies CAWSSDLNTEAFF.

The rearrangement links TRBV27 to TRBJ2-7; D ambiguous. V was pared by 2 bases and J by 2 bases, with 7 bases between. The CDR3 contains 13 residues. Germline V gene lookup returns CDR1 MNHEY and CDR2 SMNVEV (reference sequence). This chain's CDR3 is CASSLALPYEQYF. The CDR3 DNA is TGTGCCAGCAGTTTAGCGCTCCCCTACGAGCAGTACTTC.

This chain joins TRBV5-6 and TRBJ2-7; tentative D call: TRBD2 (5 bases). V dropped 4 bases and J dropped 1 base, with 12 bases sitting between them. The CDR3 spans 14 residues. CDR1 is SGHDT, CDR2 YYEEEE, per germline. The CDR3 region has the DNA TGTGCCAGCAGCCGAGGGCCGGGTTCCTACGAGCAGTACTTC. Translation: CASSRGPGSYEQYF.

The chain joins TRBV2 to TRBJ1-6; 8 bases match TRBD1. J gave up 10 bases and V 6 bases, and 14 bases lay outside the gene matches. The CDR3 has 16 amino acids. CDR1 and CDR2 from the germline V gene are SNHLY and FYNNEI. As DNA, the CDR3 is TGTGCCAGCAGCGCTTACCGGACAGGGCTGGAATCACCCCTCCACTTT. As protein: CASSAYRTGLESPLHF.

V usage is TRBV18 and J usage is TRBJ1-1; a weak D match, TRBD1 (5 bases). The germline V and J ends were trimmed by 3 bases and 3 bases, with 8 bases remaining between them. Germline CDR1 is KGHSH and CDR2 is LQKENI. The CDR3 covers 13 residues. The CDR3 DNA sequence: TGTGCCAGCTCACCTGAGACAGACACTGAAGCTTTCTTT. Protein product: CASSPETDTEAFF. The full variable domain, rest sourced from reference TRBV18 and TRBJ1-1, is NAGVMQNPRHLVRRRGQEARLRCSPMKGHSHVYWYRQLPEEGLKFMVYLQKENIIDESGMPKERFSAEFPKEGPSILRIQQVVRGDSAAYFCASSPETDTEAFFGQGTRLTVV.

The V call is TRBV5-1, the J call TRBJ2-7; 8 positions match TRBD2. CDR1 is SGHRS, CDR2 YFSETQ, per germline. The V and J ends lost 5 bases and 2 bases, in that order; junction bases with no gene match: 9. The CDR3 runs 15 residues. DNA for the CDR3: TGCGCCAGCAGGGAGGGAGCGGGAGTAACCTACGAGCAGTACTTC. Protein sequence: CASREGAGVTYEQYF.

The gene calls are TRBV13 and TRBJ1-2; no definite D call. V was shortened by 3 bases and J by 0 bases, with 8 bases between the two germline ends. Germline loops: CDR1 PRHDT, CDR2 FYEKMQ (reference sequence). The CDR3 consists of 14 residues. Here the CDR3 DNA reads TGTGCCAGCAGCTTCAGAGACACTAACTATGGCTACACCTTC. This codes for CASSFRDTNYGYTF.

The gene calls are TRBV6-6 and TRBJ1-3; 8 nucleotides agree with TRBD1. V dropped 10 bases and J dropped 1; count of bases not matched to a gene: 9. This CDR3 is 15 amino acids long. Per the germline V gene, CDR1 is MNHNY and CDR2 is SVGAGI (reference sequence). The CDR3 here is CATAHDRGSGNTIYF. In nucleotides, the CDR3 is TGTGCCACCGCCCATGACAGGGGATCTGGAAACACCATATATTTT.

V usage is TRBV5-1 and J usage is TRBJ2-3, with TRBD1 identical over 10 bases. Germline-derived CDR1 and CDR2 are SGHRS and YFSETQ. The J segment lost 10 bases and the V segment lost 0 bases, leaving 11 bases of the junction unmatched. CDR3 size: 16 residues. For the CDR3, the DNA is TGCGCCAGCAGCTTGGGGGGGACAGGGGCGAAAGAGGCGCAGTATTTT. The encoded protein is CASSLGGTGAKEAQYF.

A note on this clone: Germline and junction disagree at one end, which may indicate a read error. The rearrangement uses TRBV7-9 and TRBJ2-1, with D perhaps matching TRBD2 (5 bases). The CDR3 is 12 residues long. In germline, CDR1 is SEHNR, CDR2 FQNEAQ (reference sequence). CDR3 in amino acids: CSSSLERGEQFF. CDR3 sequence (DNA): TGTTCCAGCAGCTTAGAGCGCGGGGAGCAGTTCTTC.

The chain has TRBV7-3 and TRBJ2-1; D gene uncertain. Between the trimmed V and J ends, which lost 0 bases and 6 bases, there was a span of 6 bases. This CDR3 is built from 13 residues. Per germline, CDR1 SGHTA and CDR2 FQGTGA. CDR3: CASSLTSSNEQFF. The CDR3 region has the DNA TGTGCCAGCAGCTTAACTAGTAGCAATGAGCAGTTCTTC.

The V gene is TRBV27, the J gene TRBJ2-1; tentatively, D is TRBD1 (6 bases). The CDR3 loop spans 17 amino acids. The V gene lost 5 bases and the J gene lost 9 bases, with 26 bases spanning the gap. Germline CDR1 MNHEY, CDR2 SMNVEV (reference sequence). The CDR3 DNA follows: TGTGCCAGCAGTCTTATAAGGGGGAGCGGCGAAAAAATTGAGCAGTTCTTC. Translated, it gives CASSLIRGSGEKIEQFF.

The rearrangement links TRBV2 to TRBJ1-1; D is possibly TRBD1 (6 bases). The length of the CDR3 is 13 residues. Germline CDR1 and CDR2: SNHLY and FYNNEI. V was shortened by 7 bases and J by 1 base, with 10 bases between the two germline ends. The CDR3 loop reads CASNDRPNTEAFF. CDR3 in DNA: TGTGCCAGCAATGACAGGCCGAACACTGAAGCTTTCTTT.